A selection of T cell receptor beta chains follows, all from one sample in a study of blood T cell repertoires in COVID-19. Sequencing used immunoSEQ multiplex PCR; TCRdb keeps in-frame clones, though not all of them. This sample yields approximately 220,000 clones, of which roughly four fifths are seen a single time; approximately 4.5% belongs to the top ten. Input material: peripheral blood. The receptors derive from a woman aged 70 to 79 with acute or convalescent COVID-19. CDR3s include the opening cysteine and the closing phenylalanine or tryptophan. D genes are given only for firm matches. Not all rows give a size; the values are once, few, many and, for expanded clones, a class.

size | J | V | D | DNA | CDR3
- | TRBJ1-1 | TRBV10-3 | - | TGTGCCATCAGTGAGCAGGGCATGAACACTGAAGCTTTCTTT | CAISEQGMNTEAFF
- | TRBJ2-5 | TRBV7-2 | - | TGTGCCAGCAGCCTAATGGGACTCCAAGAGACCCAGTACTTC | CASSLMGLQETQYF
- | TRBJ2-7 | TRBV14 | - | TGTGCCAGCAGCCACGCTGTCGGGGCCTACGAGCAGTACTTC | CASSHAVGAYEQYF
- | TRBJ2-3 | TRBV19 | TRBD2 | TGTGCCAGTAGCTATTTAGGGCTAGCGGGGGGCACAGATACGCAGTATTTT | CASSYLGLAGGTDTQYF
few | TRBJ2-1 | TRBV4-3 | TRBD2 | TGCGCCAGCAGCCAAGAACTAGCGGGGGGCTACAATGAGCAGTTCTTC | CASSQELAGGYNEQFF
- | TRBJ2-1 | TRBV7-8 | - | TGTGCCAGCAGCCCCCAAGGGGCACTCTCCTACAATGAGCAGTTCTTC | CASSPQGALSYNEQFF
- | TRBJ1-3 | TRBV6-5 | - | TGTGCCAGCAGTTACTCGGGGGCCAGAGGAAACACCATATATTTT | CASSYSGARGNTIYF
- | TRBJ1-3 | TRBV5-1 | - | TGCGCCAGCAGCTTGGGGGGCAAACACTCTGGAAACACCATATATTTT | CASSLGGKHSGNTIYF
- | TRBJ2-7 | TRBV15 | TRBD2 | TGTGCCACCAGCAGGGGGAGGGCACGGGGTGACGAGCAGTACTTC | CATSRGRARGDEQYF
few | TRBJ1-6 | TRBV5-1 | TRBD1 | TGCGCCAGTCAGGGGGTCCATAATTCACCCCTCCACTTT | CASQGVHNSPLHF
- | TRBJ2-2 | TRBV14 | TRBD2 | TGTGCCAGCAGCCATTCCGATTGGGCTAGCGGGAACACCGGGGAGCTGTTTTTT | CASSHSDWASGNTGELFF
- | TRBJ2-3 | TRBV2 | TRBD2 | TGTGCCAGCAGTGAAAGGCGGGGGGGCACAGATACGCAGTATTTT | CASSERRGGTDTQYF
- | TRBJ2-7 | TRBV7-2 | - | TGTGCCAGCAGCCTACAGGGCGGTGCGGACGAGCAGTACTTC | CASSLQGGADEQYF
- | TRBJ1-1 | TRBV5-1 | - | TGCGCCAGCAGCACGCAGGGGATTGTGACTGAAGCTTTCTTT | CASSTQGIVTEAFF
- | TRBJ2-2 | TRBV9 | - | TGTGCCAGCAGCGTAGGGGCCGCGAACACCGGGGAGCTGTTTTTT | CASSVGAANTGELFF
- | TRBJ2-7 | TRBV6-5 | TRBD1 | TGTGCCAGCAGTTACGGGACAGTTTACTACGAGCAGTACTTC | CASSYGTVYYEQYF
- | TRBJ1-2 | TRBV7-9 | TRBD1 | TGTGCCAGCAGCTTAGCGGGACAGGGAAGCTATGGCTACACCTTC | CASSLAGQGSYGYTF
- | TRBJ2-1 | TRBV5-1 | - | TGCGCCAGCAGCTTGTTGCAGGGTTCCTACAATGAGCAGTTCTTC | CASSLLQGSYNEQFF
- | TRBJ1-2 | TRBV18 | TRBD1 | TGTGCCAGCTCATCCCCCGGGACAGGTTCTAACTATGGCTACACCTTC | CASSSPGTGSNYGYTF
few | TRBJ1-1 | TRBV12-3/TRBV12-4 | TRBD1 | TGTGCCAGCAGGGAACAGGGGCGCACTGAAGCTTTCTTT | CASREQGRTEAFF
- | TRBJ1-3 | TRBV9 | - | TGTGCCAGCAGCGTAGATGGGGGGGACACCATATATTTT | CASSVDGGDTIYF
- | TRBJ1-1 | TRBV6-5 | - | TGTGCCAGCAGGACGAGGGGGTCTGAAGCTTTCTTT | CASRTRGSEAFF
- | TRBJ1-1 | TRBV5-1 | - | TGCGCCAGTAGAACCGGTCAGGGGTCGAACACTGAAGCTTTCTTT | CASRTGQGSNTEAFF
few | TRBJ1-1 | TRBV3-1/TRBV3-2 | TRBD1 | TGTGCCAGCAGCCCAGGGACAGGGCAAGCTTTCTTT | CASSPGTGQAFF
- | TRBJ1-2 | TRBV5-4 | TRBD1 | TGTGCCAGCAGCCCGGGACAGGGGAACTATGGCTACACCTTC | CASSPGQGNYGYTF
- | TRBJ1-1 | TRBV27 | - | TGTGCCAGCAGTATGTCGGGGGAGATCACTGAAGCTTTCTTT | CASSMSGEITEAFF
few | TRBJ2-1 | TRBV10-1 | - | TGCGCCAGCAGTGATCCGGGACACAAGAGCTCCTACAATGAGCAGTTCTTC | CASSDPGHKSSYNEQFF
- | TRBJ2-7 | TRBV7-9 | - | TGTGCCAGCAGCCGGGGGGCCTTCTACGAGCAGTACTTC | CASSRGAFYEQYF
once | TRBJ1-1 | TRBV5-1 | TRBD1 | TGCGCCAGCTCAATGGAGGGACAGGGGGCGATTGCTGAAGCTTTCTTT | CASSMEGQGAIAEAFF
- | TRBJ1-5 | TRBV6-1 | TRBD1 | TGTGCCAGCAGTGAAGGGGCAGGGGGCACCATCTGGCCCCAGCATTTT | CASSEGAGGTIWPQHF
- | TRBJ1-3 | TRBV29-1 | TRBD1 | TGCAGCGTTGAAACGGGACAGGGGGCTGGAAACACCATATATTTT | CSVETGQGAGNTIYF
- | TRBJ1-1 | TRBV11-2 | - | TGTGCCAGCAGCTTAGGACTTGGAGATGAAGCTTTCTTT | CASSLGLGDEAFF
- | TRBJ2-2 | TRBV7-6 | - | TGTGCCAGCAGCTTGAGGAGGGAAGGCACCGGGGAGCTGTTTTTT | CASSLRREGTGELFF
- | TRBJ1-2 | TRBV5-4 | TRBD1 | TGTGCCAGCAGCTCGACAGGGTGGGAAGGCTACACCTTC | CASSSTGWEGYTF
- | TRBJ2-3 | TRBV19 | - | TGTGCCAGTCGAGACAGTCCGAGTACAGATACGCAGTATTTT | CASRDSPSTDTQYF
- | TRBJ2-7 | TRBV2 | - | TGTGCCAGCAGCTACCTTACCTACGAGCAGTACTTC | CASSYLTYEQYF
- | TRBJ1-1 | TRBV7-8 | TRBD1 | TGTGCCAGCAGCCGAGGGACAGCGAACACTGAAGCTTTCTTT | CASSRGTANTEAFF
- | TRBJ2-1 | TRBV3-1/TRBV3-2 | TRBD1 | TGTGCCAGCAGCCTAGACAGGGGAACCTACAATGAGCAGTTCTTC | CASSLDRGTYNEQFF
- | TRBJ1-6 | TRBV19 | TRBD1 | TGTGCCAGTAGTATGGGGGACAGGATAAATTCACCCCTCCACTTT | CASSMGDRINSPLHF
once | TRBJ2-3 | TRBV24-1 | TRBD2 | TGTGCCACCAGGGCGGGGGGGTACGATACGCAGTATTTT | CATRAGGYDTQYF
- | TRBJ1-5 | TRBV6-2/TRBV6-3 | - | TGTGCCAGCAGTTACTCGACAAGCAATCAGCCCCAGCATTTT | CASSYSTSNQPQHF
once | TRBJ1-3 | TRBV2 | - | TGTGCCAGCAGTACATGGGGGGTTAGGGCTGGAAACACCATATATTTT | CASSTWGVRAGNTIYF
- | TRBJ1-5 | TRBV6-6 | - | TGTGCCAGCAGAAAGGGGTATAGCAATCAGCCCCAGCATTTT | CASRKGYSNQPQHF
- | TRBJ1-1 | TRBV5-1 | - | TGCGCCAGCAGCCCCGGACGGGGAGTTAACATGAACACTGAAGCTTTCTTT | CASSPGRGVNMNTEAFF
- | TRBJ1-5 | TRBV7-8 | TRBD1 | TGTGCCAGCAGCTTACACGGACAGGGGGCGTTTCAGCCCCAGCATTTT | CASSLHGQGAFQPQHF
- | TRBJ2-3 | TRBV18 | TRBD2 | TGTGCCAGCTCACCACAGCGGGGGGGCACAGATACGCAGTATTTT | CASSPQRGGTDTQYF
- | TRBJ1-2 | TRBV23-1 | - | TGCGCCAGCAGTCAAAACGCCCCCAATTCCCGACAGTATCCCCCCTCTGACTATGGCTACACCTTC | CASSQNAPNSRQYPPSDYGYTF
few | TRBJ1-2 | TRBV6-6 | TRBD1 | TGTGCCAGCAGCCTCCCGGCGGACAGGGGCGCTGGCTACACCTTC | CASSLPADRGAGYTF
- | TRBJ1-1 | TRBV12-3/TRBV12-4 | - | TGTGCCAGCAGTTTTCCCAGAACTGAAGCTTTCTTT | CASSFPRTEAFF
- | TRBJ1-1 | TRBV6-2/TRBV6-3 | TRBD1 | TGTGCCAGCAGTTCCCGGACAGGGTCTGTGGGGGAAGCTTTCTTT | CASSSRTGSVGEAFF
- | TRBJ1-1 | TRBV4-3 | - | TGCGCCAGCACCGCCACAGCAACGAACACTGAAGCTTTCTTT | CASTATATNTEAFF
many | TRBJ2-7 | TRBV28 | - | TGTGCCAGCTCCCCCGCAATAAATTTCCAACCCCGAATCGCGTACGAGCAGTACTTC | CASSPAINFQPRIAYEQYF